The 8 T cell receptor beta chains in this list originate from one sample, sequenced in a study of chemoradiotherapy in HPV16-positive cancers. TCRdb keeps only in-frame clones here, not all; method: immunoSEQ multiplex PCR. Of some 15,000 clones in the sample, 75% to 90% are singletons; the top ten hold about a fifth. Specimen: blood, collected from a patient who underwent chemoradiotherapy. The source is a human donor with HPV-associated anogenital cancer.

The rearrangement uses TRBV10-1 and TRBJ1-2; D is uncertain. Trimming stripped 1 base from V and 1 base from J, with 13 bases between. This CDR3 region has 16 residues. The germline V gene has CDR1 WNHNN and CDR2 SYGVQD (reference sequence). The CDR3: CASSEFSRWDNYGYTF. The CDR3 DNA is TGCGCCAGCAGTGAGTTCTCACGGTGGGATAACTATGGCTACACCTTC.

The rearrangement links TRBV7-2 to TRBJ2-3; D may be TRBD2 (5 bases). CDR1 is SGHTA and CDR2 is FQGNSA in the germline V gene. The CDR3 sequence is 12 residues long. Trimming cost V 4 bases and J 5 bases, with 7 bases left between them. CDR3 region: CASSWSGDTQYF. DNA of the CDR3: TGTGCCAGCAGCTGGAGCGGAGATACGCAGTATTTT.

The gene calls are TRBV2 and TRBJ2-7; 9 nucleotides match TRBD1. The CDR3 has 16 amino acids. V shed 6 bases and J 3 bases; nucleotides not matched to a gene: 12. Germline-derived CDR1 and CDR2 are SNHLY and FYNNEI. Here the CDR3 reads CASSAGQGISYYEQYF. The DNA for the CDR3 is TGTGCCAGCAGCGCGGGACAGGGAATCTCCTACTACGAGCAGTACTTC.

The rearrangement joins TRBV7-3 to TRBJ2-6; D is possibly TRBD1 (6 bases). V was pared by 2 bases and J by 3 bases, with 8 bases between. CDR3 length: 15 residues. The germline V gene encodes CDR1 SGHTA and CDR2 FQGTGA. The CDR3, as DNA: TGTGCCAGCAGCTTAGGGGGCGGTGGGGCCAACGTCCTGACTTTC. It is translated as CASSLGGGGANVLTF.

The genes are TRBV19 and TRBJ1-2; D may be TRBD1 (5 bases). This CDR3 spans 15 amino acids. The germline CDR1 and CDR2 sequences are LNHDA and SQIVND (reference sequence). The V end lost 6 bases, the J end lost 6 bases, and 20 bases lay between the germline ends. The CDR3 loop is CASSIKPTVRDGYTF. The CDR3 DNA is TGTGCCAGTAGCATCAAACCGACAGTTAGAGATGGCTACACCTTC.

The CDR3 bases are TGTGCCAGCAGCCAAGATGAGAGGCAGCCCCAGCATTTT. This sequence encodes CASSQDERQPQHF. V gene TRBV4-2 combines with J gene TRBJ1-5; the D is unclear. Germline loops: CDR1 LGHNA, CDR2 YNFKEQ. V was shortened by 0 bases and J by 7 bases, with 7 bases between the two germline ends. There are 13 residues in the CDR3.

J is TRBJ1-5 and V is TRBV7-8; a possible D gene is TRBD1 (5 bases). The CDR3 contains 16 residues. Germline loops: CDR1 SGHVS, CDR2 FQNEAQ. Trimming took 1 base from V and 1 from J, leaving 11 bases between them. The CDR3 here is CASSLVRTLSNQPQHF. As DNA, the CDR3 is TGTGCCAGCAGCTTAGTTCGGACACTAAGCAATCAGCCCCAGCATTTT.

This chain uses TRBV7-9 with TRBJ1-4; possibly TRBD1 for D (6 bases). Trimming shortened V by 5 bases and J by 0 bases, and 13 bases separated the two germline ends. In germline, CDR1 is SEHNR, CDR2 FQNEAQ (reference sequence). CDR3 length: 16 residues. The CDR3 sequence: CASSPRGAATNEKLFF. CDR3 DNA: TGTGCCAGCAGCCCCCGGGGGGCGGCAACTAATGAAAAACTGTTTTTT.